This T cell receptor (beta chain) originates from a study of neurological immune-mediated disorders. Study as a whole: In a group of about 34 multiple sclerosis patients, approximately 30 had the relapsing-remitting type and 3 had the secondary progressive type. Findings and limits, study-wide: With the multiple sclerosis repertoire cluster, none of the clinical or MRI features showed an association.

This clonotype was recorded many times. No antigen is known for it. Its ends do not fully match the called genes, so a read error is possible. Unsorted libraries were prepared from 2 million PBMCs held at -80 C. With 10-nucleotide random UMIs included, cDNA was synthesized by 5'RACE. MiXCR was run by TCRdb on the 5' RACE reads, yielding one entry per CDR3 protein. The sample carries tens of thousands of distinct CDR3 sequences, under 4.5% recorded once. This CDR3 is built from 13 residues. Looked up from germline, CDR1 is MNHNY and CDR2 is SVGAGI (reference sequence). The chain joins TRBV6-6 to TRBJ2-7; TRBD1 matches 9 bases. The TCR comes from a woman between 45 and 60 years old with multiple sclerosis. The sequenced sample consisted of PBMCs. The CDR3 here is CASIPGQGRRGDF. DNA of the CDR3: TGTGCCAGCATCCCGGGACAGGGAAGAAGAGGGGACTTC.